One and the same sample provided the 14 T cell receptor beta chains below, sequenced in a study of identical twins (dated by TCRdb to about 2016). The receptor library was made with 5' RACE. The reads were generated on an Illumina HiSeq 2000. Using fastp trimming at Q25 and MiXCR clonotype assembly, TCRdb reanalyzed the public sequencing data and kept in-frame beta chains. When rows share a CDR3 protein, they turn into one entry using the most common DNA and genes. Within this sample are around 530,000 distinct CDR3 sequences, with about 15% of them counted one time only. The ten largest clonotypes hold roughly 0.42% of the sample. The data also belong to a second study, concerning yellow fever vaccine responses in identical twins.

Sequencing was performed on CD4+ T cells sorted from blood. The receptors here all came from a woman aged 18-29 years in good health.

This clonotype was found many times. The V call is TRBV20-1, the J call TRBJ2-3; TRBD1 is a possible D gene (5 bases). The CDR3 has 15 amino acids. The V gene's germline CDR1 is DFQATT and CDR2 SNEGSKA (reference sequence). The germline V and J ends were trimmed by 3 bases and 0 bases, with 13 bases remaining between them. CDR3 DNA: TGCAGTGCTAGTGGGGCGGTGTGGAGCACAGATACGCAGTATTTT. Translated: CSASGAVWSTDTQYF.

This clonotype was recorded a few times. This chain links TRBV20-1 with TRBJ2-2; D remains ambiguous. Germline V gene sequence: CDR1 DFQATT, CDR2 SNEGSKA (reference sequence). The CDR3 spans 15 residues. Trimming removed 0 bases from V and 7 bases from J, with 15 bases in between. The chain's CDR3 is CSAREGLTMGGELFF. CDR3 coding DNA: TGCAGTGCTAGAGAAGGCCTAACCATGGGCGGGGAGCTGTTTTTT.

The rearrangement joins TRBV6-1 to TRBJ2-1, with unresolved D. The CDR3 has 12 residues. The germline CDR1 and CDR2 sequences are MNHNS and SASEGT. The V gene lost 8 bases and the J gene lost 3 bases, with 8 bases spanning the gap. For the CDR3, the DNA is TGTGCCAGCGGGAAAATCTACAATGAGCAGTTCTTC. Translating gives CASGKIYNEQFF.

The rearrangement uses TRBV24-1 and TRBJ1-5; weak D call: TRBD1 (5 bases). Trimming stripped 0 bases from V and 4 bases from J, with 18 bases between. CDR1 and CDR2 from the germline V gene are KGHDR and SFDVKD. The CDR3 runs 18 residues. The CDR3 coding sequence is TGTGCCACCAGTGATTTGCCCCGGGGGGGAGGGGATAATCAGCCCCAGCATTTT. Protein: CATSDLPRGGGDNQPQHF.

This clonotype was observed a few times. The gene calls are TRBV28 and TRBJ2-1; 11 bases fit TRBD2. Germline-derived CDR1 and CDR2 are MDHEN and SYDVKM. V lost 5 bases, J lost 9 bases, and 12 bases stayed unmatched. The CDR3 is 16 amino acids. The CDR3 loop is CASSIILLAGVGEQFF. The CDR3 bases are TGTGCCAGCAGTATCATACTACTAGCGGGAGTAGGTGAGCAGTTCTTC.

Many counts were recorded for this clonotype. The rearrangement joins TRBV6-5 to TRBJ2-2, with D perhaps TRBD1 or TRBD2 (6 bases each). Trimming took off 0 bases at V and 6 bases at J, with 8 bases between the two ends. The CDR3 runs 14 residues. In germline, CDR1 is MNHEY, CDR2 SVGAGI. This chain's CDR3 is CASSYSRGPGELFF. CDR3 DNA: TGTGCCAGCAGTTACTCTCGGGGGCCCGGGGAGCTGTTTTTT.

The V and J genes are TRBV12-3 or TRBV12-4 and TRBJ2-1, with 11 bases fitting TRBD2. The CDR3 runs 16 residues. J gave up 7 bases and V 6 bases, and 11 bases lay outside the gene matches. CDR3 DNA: TGTGCCAGCAGCTCTATACTAGCGGGAGTTGCTAATGAGCAGTTCTTC. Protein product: CASSSILAGVANEQFF.

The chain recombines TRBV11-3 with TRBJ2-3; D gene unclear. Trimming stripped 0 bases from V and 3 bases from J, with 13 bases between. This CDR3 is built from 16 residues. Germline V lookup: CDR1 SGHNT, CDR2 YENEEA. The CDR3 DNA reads TGTGCCAGCAGCTTAGAGACTGGAGCGCGGACAGATACGCAGTATTTT. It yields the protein CASSLETGARTDTQYF.

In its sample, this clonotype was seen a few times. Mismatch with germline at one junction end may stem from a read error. The CDR3 reads CVSNIQGMETQYF. As DNA, the CDR3 is TGTGTCAGCAACATACAGGGGATGGAGACCCAGTACTTC. The V gene is TRBV6-2 or TRBV6-3, the J gene TRBJ2-5; 7 nucleotides align to TRBD1. Germline V CDR1 and CDR2: MNHEY, SVGEGT. The CDR3 covers 13 residues.

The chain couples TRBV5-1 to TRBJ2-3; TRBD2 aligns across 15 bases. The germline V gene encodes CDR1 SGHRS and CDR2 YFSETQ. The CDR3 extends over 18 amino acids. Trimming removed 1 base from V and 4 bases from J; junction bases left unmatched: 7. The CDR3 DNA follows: TGCGCCAGCAGCTTGTTCGGACTAGCGGGAGGGAAGGCAGATACGCAGTATTTT. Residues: CASSLFGLAGGKADTQYF.

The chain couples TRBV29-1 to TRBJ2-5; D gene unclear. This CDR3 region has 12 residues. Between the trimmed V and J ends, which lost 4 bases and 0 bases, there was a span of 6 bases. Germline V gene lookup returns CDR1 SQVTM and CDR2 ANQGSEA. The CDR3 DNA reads TGCAGCGTTGGGAACTACCAAGAGACCCAGTACTTC. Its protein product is CSVGNYQETQYF.

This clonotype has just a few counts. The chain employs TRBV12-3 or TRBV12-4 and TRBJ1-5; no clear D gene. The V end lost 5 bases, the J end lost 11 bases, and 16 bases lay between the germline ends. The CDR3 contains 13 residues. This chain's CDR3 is CASSADADRTQHF. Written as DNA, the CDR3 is TGTGCCAGCAGTGCCGACGCAGATAGGACCCAGCATTTT.

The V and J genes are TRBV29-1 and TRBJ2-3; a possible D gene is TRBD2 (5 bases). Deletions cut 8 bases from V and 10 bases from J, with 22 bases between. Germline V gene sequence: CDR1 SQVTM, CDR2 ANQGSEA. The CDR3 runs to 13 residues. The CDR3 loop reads CSPTKRSDLAQYF. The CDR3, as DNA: TGCAGCCCGACTAAACGATCCGACCTTGCGCAGTATTTT.

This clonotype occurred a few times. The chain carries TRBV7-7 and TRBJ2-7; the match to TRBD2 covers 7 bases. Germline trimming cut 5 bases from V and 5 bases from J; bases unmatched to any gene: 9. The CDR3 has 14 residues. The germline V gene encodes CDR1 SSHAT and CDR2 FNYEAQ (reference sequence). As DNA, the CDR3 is TGTGCCAGCAGCCTCCCGGGGAGGGTAAACGAGCAGTACTTC. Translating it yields CASSLPGRVNEQYF. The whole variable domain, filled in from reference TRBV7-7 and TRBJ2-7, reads GAGVSQSPRYKVTKRGQDVTLRCDPISSHATLYWYQQALGQGPEFLTYFNYEAQPDKSGLPSDRFSAERPEGSISTLTIQRTEQRDSAMYRCASSLPGRVNEQYFGPGTRLTVT.